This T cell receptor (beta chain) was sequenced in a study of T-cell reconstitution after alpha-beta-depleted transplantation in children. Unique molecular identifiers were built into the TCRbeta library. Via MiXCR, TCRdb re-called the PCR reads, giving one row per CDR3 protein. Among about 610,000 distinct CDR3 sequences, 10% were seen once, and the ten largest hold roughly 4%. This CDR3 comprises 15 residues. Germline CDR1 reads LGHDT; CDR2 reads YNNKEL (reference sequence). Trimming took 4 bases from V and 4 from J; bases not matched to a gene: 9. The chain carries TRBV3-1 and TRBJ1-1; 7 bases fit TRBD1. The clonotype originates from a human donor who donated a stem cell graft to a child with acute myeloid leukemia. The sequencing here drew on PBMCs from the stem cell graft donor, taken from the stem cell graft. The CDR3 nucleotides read TGTGCCAGCAGCCCAGGACAGGTTCCGGGCACTGAAGCTTTCTTT. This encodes CASSPGQVPGTEAFF.